The rows below give T cell receptor beta chains drawn from one sample of a study of blood T cell repertoires in COVID-19. Only in-frame clones appear in the TCRdb table, and some are missing; sequencing was by immunoSEQ multiplex PCR. Seen here are 120,000 to 150,000 clones, around 86% observed once, and the top ten hold 30% to 45%. Sequenced: peripheral blood. All receptors derive from a man aged 45 to 65 who had recovered from COVID-19. Both conserved end residues are part of each CDR3. The D gene is left open where the match is weak. Not every row has a clone size; where given, it reads once, few, many or a size class.

once	NA	TRBV7-2	TRBJ1-2	CASSLRGFNYGYTF	TGTGCCAGCAGCTTACGAGGATTTAACTATGGCTACACCTTC
NA	NA	TRBV11-3	TRBJ1-6	CASSARPYSGNSPLHF	TGTGCCAGCAGCGCTAGACCCTATAGCGGTAATTCACCCCTCCACTTT
NA	NA	TRBV9	TRBJ2-7	CASSAYEPSYEQYF	TGTGCCAGCAGCGCCTATGAACCCTCCTACGAGCAGTACTTC
NA	NA	TRBV2	TRBJ2-5	CASRREEETQYF	TGTGCCAGCCGGAGGGAAGAAGAGACCCAGTACTTC
NA	NA	TRBV5-4	TRBJ1-6	CASSSRGGLRSSYNSPLHF	TGTGCCAGCAGCTCCCGGGGGGGGCTCAGGAGCTCCTATAATTCACCCCTCCACTTT
NA	NA	TRBV15	TRBJ2-5	CATSRDPIAGRETQYF	TGTGCCACCAGCAGAGATCCTATTGCGGGGAGAGAGACCCAGTACTTC
NA	TRBD1	TRBV14	TRBJ2-5	CASSRPQGPETQYF	TGTGCCAGCAGCCGACCACAGGGGCCAGAGACCCAGTACTTC
few	NA	TRBV1	TRBJ1-2	CTSSQAEGVEAF	TGCACCAGCAGCCAAGCGGAAGGGGTCGAGGCCTTC
NA	TRBD1	TRBV6-2/TRBV6-3	TRBJ2-7	CASSQPFLQRTGDRREQYF	TGTGCCAGCAGCCAACCTTTCCTACAGCGGACAGGGGATCGGAGGGAGCAGTACTTC
NA	TRBD1	TRBV4-1	TRBJ1-4	CASSLPGQGAQGEKLFF	TGCGCCAGCAGCCTTCCGGGACAGGGGGCTCAAGGTGAAAAACTGTTTTTT
NA	NA	TRBV2	TRBJ1-5	CASRGALPPQHF	TGTGCCAGCAGGGGGGCCCTCCCGCCCCAGCATTTT
once	NA	TRBV3-1/TRBV3-2	TRBJ1-3	CASSLSLSGTIYF	TGTGCCAGCAGCCTAAGTCTGTCAGGTACCATATATTTT
NA	NA	TRBV2	TRBJ2-2	CASSESVRVFF	TGTGCCAGCAGTGAGTCAGTACGGGTGTTTTTT
NA	NA	TRBV6-5	TRBJ1-2	CASKRENSYTF	TGTGCCAGCAAGAGGGAGAACAGCTACACCTTC
NA	NA	TRBV5-4	TRBJ1-1	CASSPRDSNTEAFF	TGTGCCAGCAGCCCCCGGGACTCGAACACTGAAGCTTTCTTT
NA	NA	TRBV11-3	TRBJ1-1	CASSSAGLRNTEAFF	TGTGCCAGCAGCTCCGCGGGACTCAGGAACACTGAAGCTTTCTTT
NA	NA	TRBV15	TRBJ2-1	CATSREAGSEQFF	TGTGCCACCAGCAGAGAGGCGGGCAGTGAGCAGTTCTTC
NA	NA	TRBV5-5	TRBJ2-3	CASSYFLRGGSTDTQYF	TGTGCCAGCAGCTACTTCTTGAGGGGGGGTAGCACAGATACGCAGTATTTT
NA	NA	TRBV7-6	TRBJ2-1	CASSLQGNEQFF	TGTGCCAGCAGCTTACAGGGGAATGAGCAGTTCTTC
NA	TRBD2	TRBV9	TRBJ2-7	CASSPSGGPFESYEQYF	TGTGCCAGCAGTCCCAGCGGGGGCCCCTTTGAATCCTACGAGCAGTACTTC
NA	TRBD1	TRBV25-1	TRBJ1-4	CASSARQGAGEKLFF	TGTGCCAGCAGTGCCCGGCAGGGGGCGGGTGAAAAACTGTTTTTT
NA	NA	TRBV19	TRBJ1-5	CASSPSHGGDQPQHF	TGTGCCAGTAGTCCAAGTCACGGCGGGGATCAGCCCCAGCATTTT
NA	NA	TRBV10-3	TRBJ1-1	CAISGGGFMNTEAFF	TGTGCCATCAGTGGGGGGGGTTTCATGAACACTGAAGCTTTCTTT
NA	NA	TRBV12-3/TRBV12-4	TRBJ2-1	CASSPSLVQEQFF	TGTGCCAGCAGCCCGTCACTAGTCCAGGAGCAGTTCTTC
NA	TRBD1	TRBV18	TRBJ2-7	CASSPPNRGYEQYF	TGTGCCAGCTCACCACCTAACAGGGGGTACGAGCAGTACTTC
NA	TRBD2	TRBV9	TRBJ2-3	CASSSTPGLAGGYTDTQYF	TGTGCCAGCAGCTCCACCCCTGGACTAGCGGGGGGCTACACAGATACGCAGTATTTT
NA	NA	TRBV30	TRBJ1-6	CAWRPGDWRSYNSPLHF	TGTGCCTGGAGGCCAGGGGATTGGCGGTCCTATAATTCACCCCTCCACTTT
NA	NA	TRBV6-5	TRBJ2-7	CASSYLASHYEQYF	TGTGCCAGCAGTTACCTCGCTAGTCACTACGAGCAGTACTTC
NA	NA	TRBV19	TRBJ2-5	CASSILNAAQETQYF	TGTGCCAGTAGTATCCTTAACGCAGCGCAAGAGACCCAGTACTTC
NA	NA	TRBV18	TRBJ2-3	CASSPSGGTDTQYF	TGTGCCAGCTCACCATCCGGAGGTACAGATACGCAGTATTTT
NA	NA	TRBV5-1	TRBJ2-7	CASSHPGMGEQYF	TGCGCCAGCAGCCACCCGGGAATGGGCGAGCAGTACTTC
NA	TRBD2	TRBV19	TRBJ2-1	CASSYHGGVLYNEQFF	TGTGCCAGTAGTTACCACGGGGGGGTCCTTTACAATGAGCAGTTCTTC
NA	TRBD1	TRBV4-3	TRBJ1-1	CASSQDSRDRGRTEAFF	TGCGCCAGCAGCCAAGATTCGAGGGACAGGGGGCGTACTGAAGCTTTCTTT
NA	NA	TRBV9	TRBJ1-1	CASSVARGSQAFF	TGTGCCAGCAGCGTAGCTAGGGGCAGCCAAGCTTTCTTT
NA	TRBD1	TRBV11-2	TRBJ2-2	CASSRQGARTGELFF	TGTGCCAGCAGCCGACAGGGGGCTCGGACCGGGGAGCTGTTTTTT
NA	TRBD2	TRBV5-4	TRBJ2-7	CASSLDLAGGHEQYF	TGTGCCAGCAGCTTGGACCTAGCGGGGGGTCACGAGCAGTACTTC
NA	NA	TRBV7-6	TRBJ1-1	CASRLGVNTEAFF	TGTGCCAGCAGATTAGGAGTTAACACTGAAGCTTTCTTT
once	NA	TRBV21-1	TRBJ2-7	CASSERQGEETEQYF	TGTGCCAGCAGCGAGAGACAGGGGGAAGAGACCGAGCAGTACTTC
few	NA	TRBV14	TRBJ1-1	CASSLQAPYTEAFF	TGTGCCAGCAGCCTACAGGCTCCGTACACTGAAGCTTTCTTT
NA	TRBD2	TRBV2	TRBJ2-2	CASSEALLASGGHTGELFF	TGTGCCAGCAGTGAAGCGCTTTTGGCTAGCGGGGGGCACACCGGGGAGCTGTTTTTT
NA	TRBD1	TRBV6-6	TRBJ2-5	CASSYGQGARETQYF	TGTGCCAGCAGTTACGGGCAGGGGGCTCGGGAGACCCAGTACTTC
few	NA	TRBV27	TRBJ1-1	CASSLKGTTQLRNTEAFF	TGTGCCAGCAGTTTAAAGGGGACAACTCAACTGAGGAACACTGAAGCTTTCTTT
NA	NA	TRBV11-2	TRBJ2-5	CASSLGVIQETQYF	TGTGCCAGCAGCTTAGGAGTGATCCAAGAGACCCAGTACTTC
NA	TRBD2	TRBV4-3	TRBJ2-7	CASSQDHRKGSSGARFYEQYF	TGCGCCAGCAGCCAAGACCACCGTAAGGGGTCTAGCGGGGCAAGGTTCTACGAGCAGTACTTC
NA	TRBD1	TRBV5-4	TRBJ1-6	CASSPGGTGYSPLHF	TGTGCCAGCAGTCCTGGCGGGACAGGGTATTCACCCCTCCACTTT
NA	TRBD1	TRBV5-4	TRBJ2-2	CASSWGQGSNTGELFF	TGTGCCAGCAGCTGGGGACAGGGATCGAACACCGGGGAGCTGTTTTTT
NA	NA	TRBV7-3	TRBJ1-1	CASSFSGSIPLSSEAFF	TGTGCCAGCAGCTTTTCAGGGTCCATCCCGCTCTCGAGTGAAGCTTTCTTT
once	TRBD1	TRBV4-3	TRBJ1-2	CASSQERTGVYGYTF	TGCGCCAGCAGCCAAGAACGGACAGGGGTATATGGCTACACCTTC
NA	TRBD1	TRBV19	TRBJ1-2	CASSRQGLGYTF	TGTGCCAGTAGTCGACAGGGGCTTGGCTACACCTTC
NA	TRBD1	TRBV5-4	TRBJ1-2	CASSLAQGSFHDGYTF	TGTGCCAGCAGCTTGGCACAGGGGAGTTTTCATGATGGCTACACCTTC
few	NA	TRBV6-5	TRBJ1-1	CASTRLTNTEAFF	TGTGCCAGCACTCGACTCACGAACACTGAAGCTTTCTTT
NA	NA	TRBV3-1/TRBV3-2	TRBJ1-2	CASSQDRGIVYGYTF	TGTGCCAGCAGCCAAGATCGCGGGATCGTCTATGGCTACACCTTC
NA	NA	TRBV9	TRBJ2-1	CASSSFTQGNEQFF	TGTGCCAGCAGCTCTTTCACTCAGGGGAATGAGCAGTTCTTC